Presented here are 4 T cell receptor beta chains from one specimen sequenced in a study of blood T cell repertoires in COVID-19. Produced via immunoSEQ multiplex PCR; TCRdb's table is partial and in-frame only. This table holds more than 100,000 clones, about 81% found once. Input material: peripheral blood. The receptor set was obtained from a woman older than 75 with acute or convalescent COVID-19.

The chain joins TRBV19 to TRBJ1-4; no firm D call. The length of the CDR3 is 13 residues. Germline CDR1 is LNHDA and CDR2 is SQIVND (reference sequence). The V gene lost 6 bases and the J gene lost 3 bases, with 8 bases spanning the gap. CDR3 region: CASRLSANEKLFF. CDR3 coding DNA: TGTGCCAGTAGGCTGAGTGCTAATGAAAAACTGTTTTTT. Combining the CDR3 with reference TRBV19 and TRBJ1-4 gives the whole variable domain DGGITQSPKYLFRKEGQNVTLSCEQNLNHDAMYWYRQDPGQGLRLIYYSQIVNDFQKGDIAEGYSVSREKKESFPLTVTSAQKNPTAFYLCASRLSANEKLFFGSGTQLSVL.

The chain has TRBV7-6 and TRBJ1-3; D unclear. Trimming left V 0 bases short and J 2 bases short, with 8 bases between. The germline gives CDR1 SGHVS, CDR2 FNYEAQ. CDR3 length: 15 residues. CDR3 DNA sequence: TGTGCCAGCAGCTTAGCCTCAGGAACTGGAAACACCATATATTTT. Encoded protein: CASSLASGTGNTIYF.

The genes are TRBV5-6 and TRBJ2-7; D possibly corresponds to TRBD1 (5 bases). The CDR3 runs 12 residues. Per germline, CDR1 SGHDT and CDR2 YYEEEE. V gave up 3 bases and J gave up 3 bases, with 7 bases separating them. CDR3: CASSSQVYEQYF. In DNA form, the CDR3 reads TGTGCCAGCAGCTCACAGGTCTACGAGCAGTACTTC.

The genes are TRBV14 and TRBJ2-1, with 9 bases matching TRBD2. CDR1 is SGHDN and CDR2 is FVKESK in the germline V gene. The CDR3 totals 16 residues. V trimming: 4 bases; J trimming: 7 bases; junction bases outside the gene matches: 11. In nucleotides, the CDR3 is TGTGCCAGCAGCCCCGGGACTAGCTCTATGGGTAATGAGCAGTTCTTC. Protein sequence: CASSPGTSSMGNEQFF.